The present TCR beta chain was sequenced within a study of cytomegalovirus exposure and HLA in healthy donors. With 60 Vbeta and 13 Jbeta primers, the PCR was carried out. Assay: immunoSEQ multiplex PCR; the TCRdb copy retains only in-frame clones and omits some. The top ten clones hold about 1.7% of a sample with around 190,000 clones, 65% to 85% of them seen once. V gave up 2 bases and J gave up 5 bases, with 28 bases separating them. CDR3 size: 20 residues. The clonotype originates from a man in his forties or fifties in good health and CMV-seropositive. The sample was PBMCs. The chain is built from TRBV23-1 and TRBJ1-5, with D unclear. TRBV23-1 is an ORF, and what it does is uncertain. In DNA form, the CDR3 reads TGCGCCAGCAGTCAAGAGTGGAGGGCGCGGTATTTCCCCCCATATCAGCCCCAGCATTTT. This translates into CASSQEWRARYFPPYQPQHF.